These 5 T cell receptor beta chains originate from one sample sequenced in a study of vaccination and CD4 T cells after COVID-19. Cultured CD4+ T-cell DNA underwent Oncomine TCR Beta short-read sequencing. TCRdb reprocessed the PCR reads with MiXCR, giving one entry per CDR3 protein. The repertoire holds about 14,000 distinct CDR3 sequences, approximately 55% seen once, with roughly a tenth in the top ten. The treatment was: roughly nine-day PBMC culture with coronavirus spike peptide pools or control peptides (ViraFEST assay). These receptors lack a known antigen. Material: CD4+ T cells from blood, cultured in vitro. These receptors were collected from a human donor who had recovered from COVID-19.

The chain links TRBV7-8 to TRBJ2-7, with D possibly being TRBD2 (6 bases). In germline, CDR1 is SGHVS, CDR2 FQNEAQ. The CDR3 is 12 residues long. The germline V and J ends were trimmed by 5 bases and 6 bases, with 11 bases remaining between them. The CDR3 coding sequence is TGTGCCAGCAGCACACAAGCGGGCGAGCAGTACTTC. It specifies CASSTQAGEQYF.

The chain has TRBV6-2 or TRBV6-3 and TRBJ2-1; weak D call: TRBD2 (6 bases). The CDR3 has 13 residues. Germline V lookup: CDR1 MNHEY, CDR2 SVGEGT. V dropped 8 bases and J dropped 0 bases, with 8 bases sitting between them. The CDR3 region has the DNA TGTGCCAGCCGGGACTCCTCCTACAATGAGCAGTTCTTC. Its translation is CASRDSSYNEQFF.

This sequence joins TRBV6-1 and TRBJ1-2; no definite D call. Looked up from germline, CDR1 is MNHNS and CDR2 is SASEGT. Trimming cost V 5 bases and J 0 bases, with 7 bases left between them. The length of the CDR3 is 13 residues. Here the CDR3 DNA reads TGTGCCAGCAGTCGAGGGTCTAACTATGGCTACACCTTC. Translated: CASSRGSNYGYTF.

The chain links TRBV5-1 to TRBJ2-7; 7 nucleotides align to TRBD1. Germline trimming cut 7 bases from V and 2 bases from J; bases unmatched to any gene: 9. Germline V lookup: CDR1 SGHRS, CDR2 YFSETQ. The CDR3 runs to 14 residues. The CDR3: CASRREQGPYEQYF. DNA for the CDR3: TGCGCCAGCCGACGCGAACAGGGGCCCTACGAGCAGTACTTC.

The V gene is TRBV6-2 or TRBV6-3, the J gene TRBJ1-2, with D hard to call. CDR3 length: 15 residues. In germline, CDR1 is MNHEY, CDR2 SVGEGT. V lost 0 bases and J 8 bases, leaving 16 bases between the germline ends. The CDR3 protein is CASSYSPGPLGGYTF. The CDR3 region has the DNA TGTGCCAGCAGTTACTCTCCAGGCCCCTTGGGAGGCTACACCTTC.